The present TCR beta chain was sequenced within a study of blood T cell repertoires in COVID-19. The overall study: PBMCs, B-cell-depleted T cells, or T cells provided the cDNA or gDNA that made up the material.

The CDR3 sequence is 12 residues long. Germline V gene data show CDR1 as SEHNR and CDR2 as FQNEAQ (reference sequence). The V segment lost 5 bases and the J segment 8 bases; nucleotides outside the gene matches: 5. Method: immunoSEQ multiplex PCR; TCRdb's copy keeps in-frame clones and lacks some. The table has tens of thousands of clones, approximately 89% seen once. This clone was found once. This sequence originates from a man over 45 with acute or convalescent COVID-19. What was sequenced was peripheral blood. This chain uses TRBV7-9 with TRBJ1-2, with 7 bases identical to TRBD1. The CDR3 DNA reads TGTGCCAGCAGCGTAGACAGGGACGGCTACACCTTC. Translation: CASSVDRDGYTF.